The 24 T cell receptor beta chains below were found in one sample sequenced in a study of blood T cell repertoires in COVID-19 (dated by TCRdb to the early 2020s). Libraries came from the immunoSEQ multiplex PCR assay. Held by TCRdb, this immuneACCESS table contains in-frame sequences only and omits some clones. Under half of the omission traces to an unresolved V gene where checked; the cause of the rest is unknown. For this sample there are some 130,000 clones; approximately 83% appear just once. Together, the top ten hold about 9.9% of the sample. Specimen: peripheral blood. These receptors came from a man between 40 and 49 years old with active or convalescent COVID-19.

This clone came up a few times. The chain employs TRBV7-6 and TRBJ2-2, with 12 bases identical to TRBD1. CDR1 is SGHVS and CDR2 is FNYEAQ in the germline V gene. The CDR3 length is 15 residues. Trimming took 9 bases from V and 5 from J; bases not matched to a gene: 7. The CDR3: CASGDRGHRTGELFF. CDR3 coding DNA: TGTGCCAGTGGGGACAGGGGGCACAGGACCGGGGAGCTGTTTTTT.

This rearrangement joins TRBV4-1 to TRBJ2-3; 9 bases are a match to TRBD2. Germline CDR1 is MGHRA and CDR2 is YSYEKL. The CDR3 extends over 17 amino acids. The ends lost 0 bases at V and 7 bases at J; junction bases unmatched: 11. The CDR3 coding sequence is TGCGCCAGCAGCCAAGATGATCTAGCGGGGTACGCAAATACGCAGTATTTT. As protein: CASSQDDLAGYANTQYF.

The V and J genes are TRBV7-9 and TRBJ1-2, with a tentative D call TRBD1 (5 bases). The CDR3 covers 13 residues. Trimming shortened V by 5 bases and J by 5 bases, and 12 bases separated the two germline ends. Germline V gene sequence: CDR1 SEHNR, CDR2 FQNEAQ (reference sequence). The chain's CDR3 is CASSETVVYGYTF. For the CDR3, the DNA is TGTGCCAGCAGCGAGACAGTGGTGTATGGCTACACCTTC.

The chain recombines TRBV6-6 with TRBJ2-3; 10 bases map to TRBD2. From germline, CDR1 is MNHNY and CDR2 SVGAGI (reference sequence). J gave up 2 bases and V 5 bases, and 10 bases lay outside the gene matches. The CDR3 runs 17 residues. CDR3 in DNA: TGTGCCAGCAGTCGCACCCAGCGGGGGGGATCCACAGATACGCAGTATTTT. This encodes CASSRTQRGGSTDTQYF.

The chain is built from TRBV7-9 and TRBJ2-2; 10 bases agree with TRBD1. This CDR3 has 15 amino acids. With V trimmed by 5 bases and J by 4 bases, 4 bases remained unmatched. In germline, CDR1 is SEHNR, CDR2 FQNEAQ (reference sequence). CDR3 nucleotides: TGTGCCAGCAGCGAATGGACAGGGGGCACCGGGGAGCTGTTTTTT. Translating gives CASSEWTGGTGELFF.

This CDR3 is CASSLRDRGNTGELFF. CDR3 DNA: TGCGCCAGCAGCCTCCGGGACAGGGGAAACACCGGGGAGCTGTTTTTT. The chain couples TRBV5-1 to TRBJ2-2; 10 positions match TRBD1. CDR3 length: 16 amino acids. The germline gives CDR1 SGHRS, CDR2 YFSETQ. The V and J ends lost 4 bases and 2 bases, in that order; junction bases with no gene match: 5.

The CDR3 nucleotides are TGTGCCAGCTCACCAGGACTGGGCAATCAGCCCCAGCATTTT. Its translation: CASSPGLGNQPQHF. The chain couples TRBV18 to TRBJ1-5; no definite D call. CDR1 is KGHSH, CDR2 LQKENI, per germline. This CDR3 contains 14 residues. V was shortened by 2 bases and J by 2 bases, with 7 bases between the two germline ends.

This clone has just one count. The V and J genes are TRBV4-1 and TRBJ2-5; D remains unclear. The CDR3 contains 14 residues. V dropped 0 bases and J dropped 7 bases, with 12 bases sitting between them. Germline loops: CDR1 MGHRA, CDR2 YSYEKL. CDR3 amino acids: CASSQDSSVRTQYF. In DNA, the CDR3 is TGCGCCAGCAGCCAAGATTCATCGGTGAGGACCCAGTACTTC.

The chain couples TRBV3-1 (or the pseudogene TRBV3-2) to TRBJ2-5; 13 nucleotides align to TRBD2. Germline assignment: CDR1 LGHDT and CDR2 YNNKEL (reference sequence). The CDR3 totals 15 residues. V lost 9 bases to trimming and J lost 1 base; unmatched junction nucleotides: 5. The CDR3 sequence: CASGGTSGAQETQYF. CDR3 DNA: TGTGCCAGTGGGGGGACTAGCGGGGCCCAAGAGACCCAGTACTTC.

This clone was observed once. The chain carries TRBV28 and TRBJ1-3; 8 positions agree with TRBD1. The CDR3 loop spans 14 amino acids. The V and J ends lost 6 bases and 8 bases, in that order; junction bases with no gene match: 9. The germline V gene encodes CDR1 MDHEN and CDR2 SYDVKM. This CDR3 is CASSPGQGGHTIYF. The DNA for the CDR3 is TGTGCCAGCAGCCCAGGACAGGGTGGCCACACCATATATTTT.

The V gene is TRBV30, the J gene TRBJ1-4; tentatively, D is TRBD1 (6 bases). The CDR3 length is 13 residues. The germline gives CDR1 GTSNPN, CDR2 SVGIG (reference sequence). Deletions cut 5 bases from V and 3 bases from J, with 10 bases between. CDR3 in amino acids: CAWAGGPNEKLFF. CDR3 bases: TGTGCCTGGGCTGGGGGCCCTAATGAAAAACTGTTTTTT. Variable domain in full (rest from reference TRBV30 and TRBJ1-4): SQTIHQWPATLVQPVGSPLSLECTVEGTSNPNLYWYRQAAGRGLQLLFYSVGIGQISSEVPQNLSASRPQDRQFILSSKKLLLSDSGFYLCAWAGGPNEKLFFGSGTQLSVL.

The J gene is TRBJ2-7, the V gene TRBV6-5; TRBD2 agrees at 8 bases. Germline V gene sequence: CDR1 MNHEY, CDR2 SVGAGI. The CDR3 length is 16 residues. Trimming removed 0 bases from V and 3 bases from J; junction bases left unmatched: 7. CDR3 sequence reads: CASSYSSGGAFYEQYF. The CDR3 nucleotides read TGTGCCAGCAGTTACTCATCGGGGGGGGCCTTCTACGAGCAGTACTTC.

This chain uses TRBV5-6 with TRBJ1-2, with D uncertain. Germline V gene data show CDR1 as SGHDT and CDR2 as YYEEEE. The CDR3 consists of 11 residues. Trimming took 3 bases from V and 9 from J, leaving 9 bases between them. DNA of the CDR3: TGTGCCAGCAGCTGGCGCGGCAGCTACACCTTC. This codes for CASSWRGSYTF. Together with reference TRBV5-6 and TRBJ1-2, the CDR3 gives the full variable domain: DAGVTQSPTHLIKTRGQQVTLRCSPKSGHDTVSWYQQALGQGPQFIFQYYEEEERQRGNFPDRFSGHQFPNYSSELNVNALLLGDSALYLCASSWRGSYTFGSGTRLTVV.

J is TRBJ2-7 and V is TRBV19, with TRBD2 as a possible D gene (5 bases). The V gene lost 6 bases and the J gene lost 6 bases, with 15 bases spanning the gap. This CDR3 has 13 residues. Germline-derived CDR1 and CDR2 are LNHDA and SQIVND (reference sequence). The CDR3 loop reads CASSSSGVTEQYF. The CDR3, as DNA: TGTGCCAGTAGCTCTTCCGGGGTAACCGAGCAGTACTTC.

This chain uses TRBV6-1 with TRBJ1-3, with D unclear. The CDR3 spans 15 residues. Trimming cost V 0 bases and J 3 bases, with 9 bases left between them. CDR1 and CDR2 (germline): MNHNS, SASEGT. As DNA, the CDR3 is TGTGCCAGCAGTGAAGCGCTCGGGTTTGGAAACACCATATATTTT. The encoded protein is CASSEALGFGNTIYF.

There are a few counts of this clone. The chain employs TRBV6-4 and TRBJ2-1; 7 positions agree with TRBD2. J gave up 5 bases and V 5 bases, and 3 bases lay outside the gene matches. From germline, CDR1 is MRHNA and CDR2 SNTAGT. The CDR3 sequence is 13 residues long. DNA for the CDR3: TGTGCCAGCAGTACGGGGGGAGACAATGAGCAGTTCTTC. Translating gives CASSTGGDNEQFF.

The sample holds a few counts of this clone. Within the sample, other DNA sequences also encode this same CDR3. This CDR3 is CASSLGGGRSYEQYF. CDR3 nucleotide sequence: TGTGCCAGCAGCTTAGGAGGGGGCCGCTCCTACGAGCAGTACTTC. The chain recombines TRBV11-2 with TRBJ2-7; 7 bases fit TRBD1. The CDR3 contains 15 residues. In germline, CDR1 is SGHAT, CDR2 FQNNGV. The trim removed 1 base at V and 0 bases at J, leaving 3 bases unmatched.

This sequence joins TRBV5-1 and TRBJ1-2, with 7 positions matching TRBD1. This CDR3 is 14 amino acids long. Losses at the gene ends were 4 bases for V and 4 bases for J; bases not matched to a gene: 7. CDR1 is SGHRS, CDR2 YFSETQ, per germline. The CDR3 reads CASSPSTGPYGYTF. CDR3 nucleotides: TGCGCCAGCAGCCCATCGACAGGGCCCTATGGCTACACCTTC.

This clone was recorded only once. V usage is TRBV19 and J usage is TRBJ2-7, with 7 bases that match TRBD1. The CDR3 has 12 amino acids. Germline V CDR1 and CDR2: LNHDA, SQIVND (reference sequence). V shed 5 bases, J shed 6 bases, and the junction held 4 bases outside the gene matches. The CDR3 reads CASSAQGSEQYF. The CDR3, as DNA: TGTGCCAGTAGTGCACAGGGGAGCGAGCAGTACTTC.

In its sample, this clone was seen once. The chain employs TRBV18 and TRBJ1-2, with 8 nucleotides matching TRBD1. V lost 2 bases and J lost 8; bases outside the gene matches: 10. Germline V lookup: CDR1 KGHSH, CDR2 LQKENI. The CDR3 has 15 residues. The CDR3 loop is CASSPTQDRAQGYTF. The DNA of the CDR3 is TGTGCCAGCTCACCAACCCAGGACAGGGCGCAGGGCTACACCTTC.

The chain combines TRBV12-5 with TRBJ1-6; 7 bases map to TRBD1. Unmatched junction bases numbered 14, after V lost 6 bases and J lost 0 bases. Germline V gene lookup returns CDR1 LGHNT and CDR2 FRNRAP. This CDR3 region has 19 residues. CDR3: CASGEGAQSIDSYNSPLHF. The CDR3 DNA is TGTGCTAGTGGGGAGGGGGCTCAATCCATCGACTCCTATAATTCACCCCTCCACTTT.

This chain links TRBV3-1 (or the pseudogene TRBV3-2) with TRBJ1-2, with 8 bases aligning to TRBD1. Trimming at V came to 0 bases and at J to 7 bases, leaving 7 bases not matched to a gene. The CDR3 extends over 15 amino acids. CDR1 is LGHDT and CDR2 is YNNKEL in the germline V gene (reference sequence). The CDR3: CASSQEGTGGRGYTF. In DNA form, the CDR3 reads TGTGCCAGCAGCCAAGAGGGAACAGGGGGACGTGGCTACACCTTC.

J is TRBJ1-1 and V is TRBV19; 7 bases match TRBD1. This CDR3 region has 11 residues. After removal of 7 bases from V and 8 bases from J, the junction contained 4 bases not matched to a gene. Germline V CDR1 and CDR2: LNHDA, SQIVND (reference sequence). Here the CDR3 reads CASIDREEAFF. The CDR3 DNA follows: TGTGCCAGTATTGACAGGGAGGAAGCTTTCTTT.

This chain links TRBV19 with TRBJ1-6; D not resolved. This CDR3 comprises 15 residues. CDR1 LNHDA and CDR2 SQIVND come from the germline V gene (reference sequence). The ends were cut back, 5 bases at V and 2 bases at J, with 10 bases in the middle. CDR3 nucleotide sequence: TGTGCCAGTAGTGTCCCCGGGACCTATAATTCACCCCTCCACTTT. It specifies CASSVPGTYNSPLHF.